The sequence of this T cell receptor beta chain was determined in a study of blood T cell repertoires in COVID-19 (dated by TCRdb to 2018 to 2020). Regarding the complete study: Samples from collaborators originated in the United States, Italy and Spain and spanned both the acute and convalescent phases of COVID-19. The material from the prospective study consisted of cDNA or gDNA derived from T cells, B-cell-depleted T cells, or PBMCs. Subjects who had been exposed to COVID-19, were actively infected with it, or had recovered from it provided the deeply sampled blood TCRbeta repertoires that made up the dataset. A freely available public database, intended as a resource for researchers studying the immune response to SARS-CoV-2, is where the repertoires were released. Samples were obtained from the ongoing ImmuneRACE study (first 160 participants) and from 1,000 to 1,500 subjects provided by 6 global collaborators. Nearly every sample came with metadata listing a de-identified subject ID, COVID-19 status, age in years and sex. Where HLA class I and class II types were available, the types were taken from metadata supplied by the sample provider, not from assay-based typing.

Enrolling through a virtual design, the prospective study's participants ranged in age from roughly 18 to 89 years and lived across roughly 24 United States geographic areas. To assign participants to cohorts, the prospective study relied on clinical history that participants themselves reported in a screening survey and a study questionnaire. A participant counted as exposed if, within 2 weeks of entering the study, that participant had been in contact with someone who had a PCR-confirmed or clinician-diagnosed COVID-19 case. In the prospective study, mobile phlebotomists collected whole blood, serum and a nasopharyngeal or oropharyngeal swab from each participant. Over a roughly two-month period, participants in the prospective study had the option of providing additional blood draws and questionnaires. Blood samples from the prospective study were shipped frozen or at room temperature prior to DNA extraction.

As to this clone: This receptor's antigen is unknown. No base-level quality is on record; no much larger clone is a single base apart.

TCRbeta CDR3 regions were amplified from genomic DNA by means of the immunoSEQ Assay, a bias-controlled multiplex PCR. In the original analysis: Within the assay, amplification of reference gene primers was used to estimate how many nucleated cells each sample contained. To quantify the absolute abundance of each unique TCRbeta CDR3 rearrangement, sequence reads were collapsed and filtered. For each sample, productive Simpson clonality was calculated as the square root of Simpson's diversity index across productive rearrangements. In TCRdb, the immuneACCESS table is reduced to in-frame sequences with V and J assigned. These tables do not hold every clone; where another copy was compared, an unresolved V gene accounts for under half, and the others remain unexplained. V and J calls and clone size are as listed in that table; D and trimming were resolved from the DNA. The sample table contains hundreds of thousands of clones; only one count was recorded for over 75% of them. Less than 1.5% of the sample rests with the top ten.

Study-level results and caveats: The quantity of clinical and demographic metadata differed by source and by participant and was supplied without curation.

The specimen sequenced was PBMCs or T cells enriched from blood (not recorded which). The clonotype comes from a woman in her late teens or twenties who had been exposed to COVID-19.

The encoded CDR3 is CASSSGTGVTYEQYF. The DNA reads TGTGCCAGCAGTTCCGGGACAGGAGTTACCTACGAGCAGTACTTC. This sequence uses TRBV28 and TRBJ2-7, with 8 junctional bases fitting TRBD1. Reading from cysteine to phenylalanine, the CDR3 counts 15 amino acids. CDR3 DNA is the only sequence kept; it has 45 bases, read in frame from the first base. Trimmed from V: 4 bases; trimmed from J: 2 bases; junction bases lacking a gene match: 7. CDR1 MDHEN and CDR2 SYDVKM are derived from the germline V gene. Here the CDR3 is joined to the reference TRBV28 and TRBJ2-7 genes, and the full variable domain is: DVKVTQSSRYLVKRTGEKVFLECVQDMDHENMFWYRQDPGLGLRLIYFSYDVKMKEKGDIPEGYSVSREKKERFSLILESASTNQTSMYLCASSSGTGVTYEQYFGPGTRLTVT.